This TCR beta chain was sequenced for a study of cytomegalovirus exposure and HLA in healthy donors (TCRdb year 2017). A note on the overall study: According to an earlier analysis of a few hundred of the donors, some 180 million T cells yielded 117 million unique TCR beta sequences and around 300 Gb of sequence data. Among the roughly 400 genotyped donors, around 81% belonged to the genetic ancestry cluster associated with self-reported Caucasian donors. Typing coverage varied by locus: roughly 629-640 donors for A, B, C, DRB1 and DQB1; more than 500 for DQA1; more than 600 for DPA1; under 490 for DPB1. The study combined high-throughput TCR immunosequencing, statistical association of individual TCRs with disease status, and machine learning to predict cytomegalovirus infection status. An earlier analysis of more than 450 of the donors used high-throughput TCR beta sequencing to judge whether each TCR beta V gene segment behaved as functional or pseudogenic. In the later analysis, no new phenotypic data were used to find candidate immune exposures; instead, reliance was placed on TCR beta sequences and their occurrence across donors. Roughly 300 gigabases of sequencing data and 75 million to 85 million unique TCR sequences made up an early release that covered under 750 HLA-typed donors. The aim of the study was to test whether cataloging public T cell receptors could identify signatures of past pathogen exposure. Genome-wide SNP genotypes for about 55% of the roughly 670 donors were used in a later genetic analysis, which treated that subset as a discovery cohort. On average, roughly 200,000 unique TCR beta nucleotide sequences were sequenced per donor among 350 to 400 genotyped donors of the cohort, with roughly 19% of those sequences being non-productive. A later analysis re-analyzed previously published TCR beta repertoires from 550 to 700 donors and added high-resolution HLA genotyping to study TCR occurrence patterns. HLA typing covered class I and class II loci at four-digit resolution. Donor age, sex, ethnicity and CMV serostatus were compiled alongside the repertoire data. Roughly five DR-DQ haplotypes were handled as single units for association and clustering because linkage in the cohort was strong. In addition to the first cohort of roughly 670 subjects, a separate validation cohort of approximately 130 different subjects was used. The study profiled the T cell repertoires of about 720 subjects by immunosequencing and related them to cytomegalovirus serostatus. All discovery cohort repertoires had been generated on a single sequencing platform.

V loses 3 bases, J loses 0 bases, and the germline ends lie 26 bases apart. CDR1 and CDR2 are read off the germline V gene as LGHNT and FRNRAP. The CDR3 sequence holds 20 residues, the cysteine and phenylalanine included. Of the read, only the CDR3 DNA is kept; its 60 bases are in frame from base 1. With regard to this clone: The antigen this receptor binds is unknown. Base qualities are not provided; no much larger clone lies one nucleotide away.

Library preparation employed the immunoSEQ multiplex PCR assay. A mixture of 60 forward primers for TCR Vbeta segments and 13 reverse primers for TCR Jbeta segments was used in the multiplex PCR. The CDR3 region of rearranged TCR beta genes was amplified from genomic DNA with a multiplex PCR assay. The amplified TCR beta libraries were sequenced on the Illumina HiSeq System as 87-base-pair reads. The authors processed their data as follows. Across the 500 to 700 repertoires, a later analysis counted 60 million to 90 million unique TCR beta chains, around 11 million of which were shared by at least two donors. Raw reads were error-corrected and collapsed into unique sequences with a nearest-neighbor algorithm that merged closely related sequences to remove PCR and sequencing errors. To assign V, D and J gene segments, CDR3 sequences were aligned to IMGT reference sequences. For a sequence to be retained, at least a six-nucleotide match to both a V gene segment and a J gene segment was required. Rearrangements were classified as productive when the CDR3 lacked stop codons and remained in frame with V and J, and all other rearrangements were classified as non-productive. Following IMGT convention, CDR3 was defined as the stretch from the second conserved V-encoded cysteine to the conserved J-encoded phenylalanine. Sequences without an unambiguous match to a single V gene segment were excluded from the earlier analysis of about 600 of the donors. In an earlier analysis of 587 of the donors, V segments were called functional above 56.7% productive rearrangements and were called segregating when the between-donor standard deviation exceeded 5%. To diagnose cytomegalovirus status from the catalog of TCR beta chain sequences, a statistical classification framework was built. In a later analysis, V and J genes were assigned by comparing TCR nucleotide sequences against IMGT/GENE-DB human TR gene sequences. In a later analysis, CDR3 sequences and most-parsimonious VDJ recombination scenarios were assigned using the TCRdist pipeline. A later analysis defined each TCR beta chain by its CDR3 amino acid sequence plus V-gene family, and excluded reads lacking a unique V-gene family. As a way to deal with suspected cross-contamination and a sequencing artifact, a later analysis dropped roughly 600 nucleotide sequences that were highly shared and had low generation probability. For each public chain, a later analysis derived a clonal expansion index from normalized ranks of inferred template counts within each repertoire. In a later analysis, generation probabilities were computed using a VDJ recombination model fitted to out-of-frame rearrangements, and the results were checked against IGoR. Hypergeometric tests were used in a later analysis to score TCR-TCR, TCR-HLA and TCR-CMV co-occurrence, with a repertoire-size bias correction applied to the TCR pairs. False discovery rates were estimated in a later analysis by permuting HLA or CMV assignments 20 times. A later analysis grouped co-occurring TCRs with DBSCAN, adding TCRdist sequence similarity when clustering within HLA-allele-positive subsets. Repertoires with fewer than 30,000 or more than 120,000 public chains were left out of co-occurrence clustering, as were five repertoires with anomalous nucleotide sharing. Entries here come from immuneACCESS through TCRdb and include only in-frame sequences with V and J called. Some clones fail to appear in such tables; in the studies checked, an unresolved V gene covers under half of the shortfall, and the cause of the remainder is unknown. V and J calls and clone size are copied from that table; D and trimming were computed from the DNA. This sample gives about 130,000 clones in total; over 9.5% of them show up just once. The ten largest account for 4.6% of the sample.

Study-wide findings and limitations: Three of the identified cytomegalovirus-associated TCR beta chains were confirmed in vitro to be specific for cytomegalovirus antigens. Immune exposure information for the cohort was limited to CMV serostatus. When HLA alleles, especially DR and DQ, strongly co-occurred, attributing TCR associations to individual alleles was difficult. A group of highly shared sequence variants was considered likely to be a technical artifact of the sequencing pipeline. The study listed 170 or so TCR beta chains as associated with cytomegalovirus. The classifier was reported to diagnose cytomegalovirus status with high specificity and sensitivity in both the original and validation cohorts. Because some donors lacked HLA typing at each locus, the association tests relied only on the typed subset. A later analysis associated around 16,000 TCR beta sequences with specific HLA alleles at a false discovery rate of 0.05. According to a later analysis, most CMV-associated TCR beta chains appeared to be HLA-restricted, and the HLA associations seemed to be driven largely by CMV exposure. In an earlier analysis of 587 of the donors, most TCR beta V segments appeared in productive rearrangements about 87% or about 30% of the time, broadly matching IMGT annotations. This cohort had only TCR beta chains sequenced, and the lack of alpha or paired-chain data limited which features could be detected. A further reported finding was that TCR beta sequences accurately predicted the HLA-A and HLA-B alleles for most subjects in the first cohort. In a later analysis, TCR association rates were found to vary across HLA loci, with the most associated TCRs seen for DRB1 alleles and the fewest for HLA-C alleles. Linkage disequilibrium might explain the correlated functional status among segregating V segments, but an unknown experimental factor could not be ruled out. The authors suggested that the approach could potentially be extended to other disease states and immunological phenotypes. According to a later analysis, parvovirus B19, influenza, CMV and Epstein-Barr virus appeared linked to several top co-occurrence clusters. The earlier analysis of some 560 of the donors excluded about 16 rarely observed V segments, including chromosome 9 orphons, because counts were too low. Some IMGT-functional V segments, including TRBV6-2 and TRBV6-3, could not be told apart with the 87-base-pair reads, so those segments were excluded. While some public TCRs were present in many individuals, most TCR sequences turned up only very rarely across donors. In a later analysis, HLA-associated TCR beta chains showed more clonal expansion and lower generation probabilities than non-associated chains that were equally common. In a later genetic analysis, fewer N-insertions in productive TCRs were reported among donors in an Asian-associated ancestry cluster than the roughly 640-donor mean. In a later genetic analysis, a missense DCLRE1C variant was associated with V-gene and J-gene trimming of TCR beta chains, and the association was replicated in an independent cohort. Presence/absence analyses assumed roughly uniform sequencing depth across donors, an assumption that may not hold.

The cohort comprised 670 or so healthy bone marrow donors. Cohort members were all nominally healthy when sampled, although unrecorded immune exposures were likely present. The donor was CMV seropositive and was included in the group of some 290 seropositive cohort members. A peripheral blood sample was provided by each donor, and peripheral blood mononuclear cells were used for TCR beta sequencing. Genomic DNA extraction from the blood cell samples was performed with the Qiagen DNeasy Blood Extraction Kit. This sequence was found in a woman between 18 and 29 years old in good health and CMV-seropositive. The V and J segments used are TRBV12-5 and TRBJ1-1; TRBD1 is perhaps the D gene, given 6 matching bases. The sequenced sample was PBMCs. The nucleotide sequence reads as follows: TGTGCTAGTGGTTTAGTGTTAAATCACGGACAGAGCCTATTGAACACTGAAGCTTTCTTT. Its coded protein is CASGLVLNHGQSLLNTEAFF.